The 26 T cell receptor beta chains presented below share a single source sample, sequenced in a study of molecular identifiers for immune sequencing clone quantification. TCRdb re-analysed the PCR reads in MiXCR, keeping a single row per CDR3 protein. The table has a few hundred thousand distinct CDR3 sequences, roughly a fifth seen once. The sequencing sample was made of naive CD8+ T cells from blood, with Jurkat cell RNA spiked in. The subset denotes: FACS-sorted CD8+CD4-CCR7+CD45RA+ naive T cells. The source is a human donor in good health. Some libraries in this study had Jurkat cell RNA spiked in.

Notes on this clonotype: This may stem from a read error, because a much larger clone lies one nucleotide away. The chain joins TRBV14 to TRBJ2-1, with 10 nucleotides matching TRBD2. This CDR3 comprises 17 residues. V lost 1 base, J lost 3 bases, and 6 bases stayed unmatched. Per the germline V gene, CDR1 is SGHDN and CDR2 is FVKESK. The CDR3 is CASSQVLGLADYNEQFF. The DNA for the CDR3 is TGTGCCAGCAGCCAAGTTCTTGGACTAGCGGACTACAATGAGCAGTTCTTC. The variable domain in full, completed from reference TRBV14 and TRBJ2-1, reads EAGVTQFPSHSVIEKGQTVTLRCDPISGHDNLYWYRRVMGKEIKFLLHFVKESKQDESGMPNNRFLAERTGGTYSTLKVQPAELEDSGVYFCASSQVLGLADYNEQFFGPGTRLTVL.

This clonotype occurred a few times. V gene TRBV2 combines with J gene TRBJ1-2, with D unresolved. The CDR3 is made up of 14 amino acids. Germline CDR1 is SNHLY and CDR2 is FYNNEI. Trimming shortened V by 6 bases and J by 2 bases, and 13 bases separated the two germline ends. The CDR3 protein is CASRLESANYGYTF. CDR3 bases: TGTGCCAGCAGGTTGGAGTCCGCAAACTATGGCTACACCTTC.

Notes on this clonotype: This may come from a read error, since a much larger clone is one base off. This rearrangement joins TRBV7-9 to TRBJ2-3; TRBD2 agrees at 15 bases. Germline-derived CDR1 and CDR2 are SEHNR and FQNEAQ (reference sequence). The CDR3 consists of 16 residues. V was clipped by 5 bases and J by 3 bases; unmatched bases: 3. The CDR3 DNA is TGTGCCAGCAGCACCGGGACTAGCGGGAGGACAGATACGCAGTATTTT. This gives the protein CASSTGTSGRTDTQYF. Together with reference TRBV7-9 and TRBJ2-3, the CDR3 gives the full variable domain: DTGVSQNPRHKITKRGQNVTFRCDPISEHNRLYWYRQTLGQGPEFLTYFQNEAQLEKSRLLSDRFSAERPKGSFSTLEIQRTEQGDSAMYLCASSTGTSGRTDTQYFGPGTRLTVL.

There are a few counts of this clonotype. The rearrangement uses TRBV11-2 and TRBJ2-7; D gene ambiguous. The CDR3 covers 12 residues. Trimming removed 2 bases from V and 4 bases from J, with 6 bases in between. From germline, CDR1 is SGHAT and CDR2 FQNNGV. Here the CDR3 reads CASSLPLYEQYF. For the CDR3, the DNA is TGTGCCAGCAGCTTACCCCTTTACGAGCAGTACTTC.

Remarks on this clonotype: This CDR3 is missing its conserved last phenylalanine or tryptophan, likely due to a read error. The chain recombines TRBV19 with TRBJ2-7; tentatively, D is TRBD1 (5 bases). The V and J ends lost 6 bases and 1 base respectively, with 13 bases between them. Germline-derived CDR1 and CDR2 are LNHDA and SQIVND (reference sequence). This CDR3 region has 14 residues. The CDR3 loop is CASRRTTSSYEQYL. CDR3 nucleotide sequence: TGTGCCAGTAGACGGACAACAAGTTCCTACGAGCAGTACCTC.

This clonotype appeared many times. The genes are TRBV12-3 or TRBV12-4 and TRBJ2-7, with D maybe TRBD2 (6 bases). V was pared by 6 bases and J by 2 bases, with 17 bases between. The CDR3 is made up of 15 amino acids. DNA of the CDR3: TGTGCCAGCAGCTCCGAGGGACTGACTACCTACGAGCAGTACTTC. It encodes CASSSEGLTTYEQYF.

In DNA, the CDR3 is TGCAGTGCTAGAGGTGCCACAACAGTCTACGAGCAGTACTTC. Translation gives CSARGATTVYEQYF. This chain joins TRBV20-1 and TRBJ2-7; no firm D call. Germline V lookup: CDR1 DFQATT, CDR2 SNEGSKA (reference sequence). V lost 1 base, J lost 3 bases, and 13 bases lay in between. CDR3 length equals 14 residues.

This clonotype was detected only once. A read error is possible here, since a much larger clone lies one base away. The V and J genes are TRBV4-3 and TRBJ2-7; 9 bases are a match to TRBD1. The CDR3 totals 16 residues. CDR1 is LGHNA, CDR2 YSLEER, per germline. CDR3 loop: CAGSQEEGQGSYEQYF. The CDR3 DNA is TGCGCCGGCAGCCAAGAAGAGGGACAGGGAAGCTACGAGCAGTACTTC.

The genes are TRBV4-2 and TRBJ1-4; D is uncertain. Trimming shortened V by 4 bases and J by 8 bases, and 8 bases separated the two germline ends. The CDR3 has 12 amino acids. Germline lookup yields CDR1 LGHNA and CDR2 YNFKEQ. The CDR3 loop reads CASSRLGEKLFF. The CDR3 DNA is TGTGCCAGCAGCCGATTGGGGGAAAAACTGTTTTTT.

This clonotype occurred many times. The chain has TRBV6-2 or TRBV6-3 and TRBJ2-3, with D possibly matching TRBD2 (6 bases). With 5 bases removed from V and 2 bases from J, the gap between germline ends came to 14 bases. CDR1 MNHEY and CDR2 SVGEGT come from the germline V gene. CDR3 size: 15 residues. CDR3 nucleotide sequence: TGTGCCAGCAGTCAGCTGGGGGGATACACAGATACGCAGTATTTT. Residues: CASSQLGGYTDTQYF.

The genes are TRBV4-3 and TRBJ2-1, with D perhaps TRBD2 (6 bases). Germline CDR1 reads LGHNA; CDR2 reads YSLEER. Trimming removed 1 base at V and 2 bases at J, with 12 bases between. The CDR3 is made up of 16 amino acids. CDR3 amino acids: CASSQGRRGTYNEQFF. DNA of the CDR3: TGCGCCAGCAGCCAAGGGCGACGGGGGACCTACAATGAGCAGTTCTTC.

The chain uses TRBV2 and TRBJ1-6; D is perhaps TRBD1 (6 bases). CDR3 length equals 15 residues. V dropped 7 bases and J dropped 5 bases, with 15 bases sitting between them. Germline assignment: CDR1 SNHLY and CDR2 FYNNEI. The CDR3 sequence is CASINTWTDNSPLHF. The CDR3 coding sequence is TGTGCCAGCATTAATACTTGGACAGATAATTCACCCCTCCACTTT.

This clonotype was counted between two and nine times. The chain joins TRBV20-1 to TRBJ1-2, with D possibly matching TRBD1 (6 bases). V lost 6 bases, J lost 4 bases, and 18 bases lay in between. This CDR3 has 14 residues. Germline CDR1 DFQATT, CDR2 SNEGSKA (reference sequence). CDR3 loop: CSAFSAGALYGYTF. The CDR3 coding sequence is TGCAGTGCATTTTCGGCAGGGGCTCTCTATGGCTACACCTTC.

Concerning this clonotype: An end of the junction differs from the germline gene, which may be a read error. The chain is built from TRBV12-5 and TRBJ2-1; 7 nucleotides line up with TRBD2. This CDR3 is built from 19 residues. Per germline, CDR1 LGHNT and CDR2 FRNRAP. As DNA, the CDR3 is TGTACTAGTGGTTTTACTACGGGGGACTACCCCCCGGGAGACAATGAGCAGTTCTTC. Translating it yields CTSGFTTGDYPPGDNEQFF. Looking up the rest from reference TRBV12-5 and TRBJ2-1 gives the full variable domain: DARVTQTPRHKVTEMGQEVTMRCQPILGHNTVFWYRQTMMQGLELLAYFRNRAPLDDSGMPKDRFSAEMPDATLATLKIQPSEPRDSAVYFCTSGFTTGDYPPGDNEQFFGPGTRLTVL.

This clonotype has a handful of counts. V is TRBV4-3 and J is TRBJ2-7; perhaps TRBD2 as D (5 bases). With 0 bases removed from V and 4 bases from J, the gap between germline ends came to 13 bases. Germline CDR1 and CDR2: LGHNA and YSLEER. The CDR3 spans 15 residues. CDR3 residues: CASSQEAGGIYEQYF. In nucleotides, the CDR3 is TGCGCCAGCAGCCAAGAGGCGGGTGGCATTTACGAGCAGTACTTC.

The V and J genes are TRBV25-1 and TRBJ2-1, with 10 bases fitting TRBD1. The V and J ends lost 7 bases and 7 bases, in that order; junction bases with no gene match: 10. In germline, CDR1 is MGHDK, CDR2 SYGVNS. The CDR3 is 15 residues long. The CDR3 here is CASTFGQGGRNEQFF. Written as DNA, the CDR3 is TGTGCCAGCACCTTTGGACAGGGGGGACGTAATGAGCAGTTCTTC.

This clonotype has only one observation. A read error may explain this, as a much larger clone is one base away. The genes are TRBV29-1 and TRBJ2-1, with 10 bases matching TRBD1. This CDR3 has 14 amino acids. The V gene end was trimmed by 3 bases and the J gene end by 9 bases; junction bases not matched to a gene: 8. Germline lookup yields CDR1 SQVTM and CDR2 ANQGSEA. CDR3: CSVEGQGRDSEQFF. In nucleotides, the CDR3 is TGCAGCGTTGAGGGACAGGGGAGGGACAGTGAGCAGTTCTTC.

This clonotype was counted between two and nine times. The genes are TRBV7-9 and TRBJ2-1; D is unresolved. The CDR3 consists of 11 residues. V gave up 6 bases and J gave up 8 bases, with 8 bases separating them. Germline loops: CDR1 SEHNR, CDR2 FQNEAQ (reference sequence). CDR3 in amino acids: CASSDGYEQFF. CDR3 nucleotide sequence: TGTGCCAGCAGTGATGGATATGAGCAGTTCTTC.

There are a few counts of this clonotype. The chain has TRBV3-1 and TRBJ2-5; 11 bases are shared with TRBD2. Germline trimming cut 3 bases from V and 5 bases from J; bases unmatched to any gene: 5. The CDR3 is made up of 15 amino acids. Germline V gene sequence: CDR1 LGHDT, CDR2 YNNKEL (reference sequence). DNA of the CDR3: TGTGCCAGCAGCCAGGGACTAGCGGATTTGGAGACCCAGTACTTC. Its protein product is CASSQGLADLETQYF.

This clonotype came up many times. The chain employs TRBV2 and TRBJ2-3; no firm D call. This CDR3 region has 13 residues. V dropped 4 bases and J dropped 5 bases, with 10 bases sitting between them. CDR1 and CDR2 (germline): SNHLY, FYNNEI. CDR3 loop: CASSAQLRDTQYF. The CDR3 DNA reads as TGTGCCAGCAGTGCCCAGTTAAGAGATACGCAGTATTTT.

This clonotype was seen ten or more times. This CDR3 is CASSSPIGDTQYF. For the CDR3, the DNA is TGTGCCAGCAGCTCGCCAATAGGAGATACGCAGTATTTT. The chain carries TRBV7-9 and TRBJ2-3; D call uncertain. CDR1 and CDR2 from the germline V gene are SEHNR and FQNEAQ (reference sequence). The CDR3 is 13 amino acids. V was shortened by 4 bases and J by 5 bases, with 10 bases between the two germline ends.

This clonotype was seen repeatedly, ten times or more. The chain has TRBV14 and TRBJ1-5; D gene unclear. The CDR3 extends over 15 amino acids. V gave up 4 bases and J gave up 5 bases, with 15 bases separating them. The germline CDR1 and CDR2 sequences are SGHDN and FVKESK. CDR3 in amino acids: CASSRTGERDQPQHF. CDR3 nucleotide sequence: TGTGCCAGCAGCCGGACCGGGGAGAGGGATCAGCCCCAGCATTTT.

This chain links TRBV6-2 or TRBV6-3 with TRBJ2-7; tentative D call: TRBD2 (6 bases). V was pared by 4 bases and J by 6 bases, with 13 bases between. CDR3 length: 13 residues. Per germline, CDR1 MNHEY and CDR2 SVGEGT. The CDR3 coding sequence is TGTGCCAGCAGTTCGACACGCGGGGCCGAGCAGTACTTC. The encoded protein is CASSSTRGAEQYF.

This rearrangement joins TRBV6-2 or TRBV6-3 to TRBJ2-3, with unresolved D. Between the trimmed V and J ends, which lost 1 base and 4 bases, there was a span of 12 bases. This CDR3 comprises 15 residues. Germline lookup yields CDR1 MNHEY and CDR2 SVGEGT. CDR3 bases: TGTGCCAGCAGTTACTTCCCTCACAGCGCAGATACGCAGTATTTT. This gives the protein CASSYFPHSADTQYF.

This clonotype was seen more than once but under ten times. V is TRBV19 and J is TRBJ2-3, with 8 bases that match TRBD1. CDR3 length: 15 amino acids. V gave up 5 bases and J gave up 2 bases; unmatched junction bases: 6. CDR1 LNHDA and CDR2 SQIVND come from the germline V gene (reference sequence). CDR3 residues: CASSVGQAYTDTQYF. In DNA, the CDR3 is TGTGCCAGTAGTGTGGGACAGGCGTACACAGATACGCAGTATTTT.

This clonotype was recorded many times. The J gene is TRBJ1-1, the V gene TRBV6-6; TRBD1 is a possible D gene (5 bases). Looked up from germline, CDR1 is MNHNY and CDR2 is SVGAGI (reference sequence). The CDR3 runs to 16 residues. V gave up 7 bases and J gave up 0 bases, with 18 bases separating them. The CDR3 DNA follows: TGTGCCAGCACCCAGGTGCCGGGGGTAATGAACACTGAAGCTTTCTTT. Its translation is CASTQVPGVMNTEAFF.